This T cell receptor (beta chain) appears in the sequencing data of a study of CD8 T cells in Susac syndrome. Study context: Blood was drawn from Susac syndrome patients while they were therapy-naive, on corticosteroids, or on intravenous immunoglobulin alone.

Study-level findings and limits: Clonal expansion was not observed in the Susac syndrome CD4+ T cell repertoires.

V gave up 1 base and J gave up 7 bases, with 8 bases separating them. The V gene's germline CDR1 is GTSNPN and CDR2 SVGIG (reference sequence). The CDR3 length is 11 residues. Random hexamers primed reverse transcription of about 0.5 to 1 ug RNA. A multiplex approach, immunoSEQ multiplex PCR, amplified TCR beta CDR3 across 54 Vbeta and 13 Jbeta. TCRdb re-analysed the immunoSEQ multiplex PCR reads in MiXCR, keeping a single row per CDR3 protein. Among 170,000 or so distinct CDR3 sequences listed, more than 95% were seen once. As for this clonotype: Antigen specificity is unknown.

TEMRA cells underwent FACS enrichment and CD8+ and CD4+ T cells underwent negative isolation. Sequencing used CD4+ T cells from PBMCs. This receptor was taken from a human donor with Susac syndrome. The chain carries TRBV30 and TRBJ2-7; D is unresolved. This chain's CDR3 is CAWSAGGEQYF. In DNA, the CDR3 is TGTGCCTGGAGTGCGGGTGGAGAGCAGTACTTC.